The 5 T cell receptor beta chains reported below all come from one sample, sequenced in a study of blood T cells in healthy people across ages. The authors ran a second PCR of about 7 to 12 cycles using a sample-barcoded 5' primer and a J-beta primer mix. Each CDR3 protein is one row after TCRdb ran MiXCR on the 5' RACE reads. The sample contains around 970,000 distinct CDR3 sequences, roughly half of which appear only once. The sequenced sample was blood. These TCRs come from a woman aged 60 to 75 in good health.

CDR3 in amino acids: CASSLPGVGNQPQHF. The DNA for the CDR3 is TGTGCCAGCAGTTTACCAGGGGTTGGAAATCAGCCCCAGCATTTT. The chain has TRBV28 and TRBJ1-5; D possibly corresponds to TRBD1 (6 bases). The germline gives CDR1 MDHEN, CDR2 SYDVKM. This CDR3 comprises 15 residues. Trimming shortened V by 2 bases and J by 4 bases, and 12 bases separated the two germline ends.

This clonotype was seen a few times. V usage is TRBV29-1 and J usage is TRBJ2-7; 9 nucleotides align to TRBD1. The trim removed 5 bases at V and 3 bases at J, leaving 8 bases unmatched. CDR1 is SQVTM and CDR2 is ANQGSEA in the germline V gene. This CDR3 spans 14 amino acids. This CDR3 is CSVKTTGGGYEQYF. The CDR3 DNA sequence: TGCAGCGTTAAAACCACAGGGGGCGGCTACGAGCAGTACTTC.

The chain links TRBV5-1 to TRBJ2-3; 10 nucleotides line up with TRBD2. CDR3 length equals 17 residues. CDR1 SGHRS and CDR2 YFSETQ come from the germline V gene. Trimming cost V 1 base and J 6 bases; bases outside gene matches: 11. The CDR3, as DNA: TGCGCCAGCAGCTTGCGGGCTAGCGGGGGCATTGGGGATACGCAGTATTTT. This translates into CASSLRASGGIGDTQYF.

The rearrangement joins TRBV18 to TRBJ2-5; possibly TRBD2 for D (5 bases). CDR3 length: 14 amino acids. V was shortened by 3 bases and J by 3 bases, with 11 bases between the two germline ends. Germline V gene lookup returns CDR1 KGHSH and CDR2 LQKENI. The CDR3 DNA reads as TGTGCCAGCTCACCGACCACTAGGGAAGAGACCCAGTACTTC. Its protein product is CASSPTTREETQYF.

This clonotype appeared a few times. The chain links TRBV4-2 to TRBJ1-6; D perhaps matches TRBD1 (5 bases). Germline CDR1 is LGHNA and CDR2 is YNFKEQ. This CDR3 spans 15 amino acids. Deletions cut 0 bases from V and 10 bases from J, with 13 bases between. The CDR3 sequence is CASSQERGVSSPLHF. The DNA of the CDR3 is TGTGCCAGCAGCCAAGAAAGGGGAGTGAGCTCACCCCTCCACTTT.